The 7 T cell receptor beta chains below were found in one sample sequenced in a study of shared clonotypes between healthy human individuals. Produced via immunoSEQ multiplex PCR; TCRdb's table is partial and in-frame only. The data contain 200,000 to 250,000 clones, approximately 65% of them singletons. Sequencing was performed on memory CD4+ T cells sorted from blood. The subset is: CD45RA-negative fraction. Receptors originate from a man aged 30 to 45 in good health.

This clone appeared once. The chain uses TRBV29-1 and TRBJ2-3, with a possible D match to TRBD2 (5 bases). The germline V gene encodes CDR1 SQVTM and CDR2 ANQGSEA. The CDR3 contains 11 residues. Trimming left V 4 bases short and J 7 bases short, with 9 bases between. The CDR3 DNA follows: TGCAGCGTTGTGGACTCGTATACGCAGTATTTT. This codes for CSVVDSYTQYF.

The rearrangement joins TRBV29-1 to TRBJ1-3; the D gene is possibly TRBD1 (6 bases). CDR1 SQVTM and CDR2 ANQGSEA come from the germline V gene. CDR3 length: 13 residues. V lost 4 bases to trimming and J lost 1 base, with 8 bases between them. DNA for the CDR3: TGCAGCGTTGTAGGGGGATCTGGAAACACCATATATTTT. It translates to CSVVGGSGNTIYF.

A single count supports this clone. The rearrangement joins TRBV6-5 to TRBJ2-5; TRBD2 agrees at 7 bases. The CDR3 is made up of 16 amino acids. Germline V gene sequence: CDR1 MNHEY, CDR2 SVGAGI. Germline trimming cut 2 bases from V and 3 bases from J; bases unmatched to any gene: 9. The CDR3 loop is CASSYRGAGREETQYF. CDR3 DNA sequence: TGTGCCAGCAGTTACAGAGGGGCAGGGAGGGAAGAGACCCAGTACTTC.

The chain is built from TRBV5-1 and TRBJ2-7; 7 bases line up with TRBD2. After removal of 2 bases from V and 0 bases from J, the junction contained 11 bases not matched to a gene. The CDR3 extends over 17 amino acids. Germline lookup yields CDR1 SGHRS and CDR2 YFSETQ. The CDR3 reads CASSLTPSGPRSYEQYF. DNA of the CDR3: TGCGCCAGCAGCTTAACCCCTAGCGGTCCCCGCTCCTACGAGCAGTACTTC.

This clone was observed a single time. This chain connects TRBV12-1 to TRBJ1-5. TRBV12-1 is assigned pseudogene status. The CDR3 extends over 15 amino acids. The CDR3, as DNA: TGTGCCAGCAGCTTTGTTGGAAGCAGCAATCAGCCCCAGCATTTT. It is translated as CASSFVGSSNQPQHF.

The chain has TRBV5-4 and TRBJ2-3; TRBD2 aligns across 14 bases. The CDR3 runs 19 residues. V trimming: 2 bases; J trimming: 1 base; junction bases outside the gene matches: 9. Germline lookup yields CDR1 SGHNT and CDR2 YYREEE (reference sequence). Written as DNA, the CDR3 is TGTGCCAGCAGCTTAAACGCCGGGACTAGCGGGAGAGGCACAGATACGCAGTATTTT. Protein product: CASSLNAGTSGRGTDTQYF. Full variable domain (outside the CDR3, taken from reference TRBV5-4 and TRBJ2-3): ETGVTQSPTHLIKTRGQQVTLRCSSQSGHNTVSWYQQALGQGPQFIFQYYREEENGRGNFPPRFSGLQFPNYSSELNVNALELDDSALYLCASSLNAGTSGRGTDTQYFGPGTRLTVL.

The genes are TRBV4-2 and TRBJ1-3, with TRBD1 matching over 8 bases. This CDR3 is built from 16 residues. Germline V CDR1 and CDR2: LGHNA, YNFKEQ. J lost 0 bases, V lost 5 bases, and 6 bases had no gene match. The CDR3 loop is CASSGDRQSSGNTIYF. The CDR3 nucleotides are TGTGCCAGCAGCGGGGACAGGCAAAGCTCTGGAAACACCATATATTTT.